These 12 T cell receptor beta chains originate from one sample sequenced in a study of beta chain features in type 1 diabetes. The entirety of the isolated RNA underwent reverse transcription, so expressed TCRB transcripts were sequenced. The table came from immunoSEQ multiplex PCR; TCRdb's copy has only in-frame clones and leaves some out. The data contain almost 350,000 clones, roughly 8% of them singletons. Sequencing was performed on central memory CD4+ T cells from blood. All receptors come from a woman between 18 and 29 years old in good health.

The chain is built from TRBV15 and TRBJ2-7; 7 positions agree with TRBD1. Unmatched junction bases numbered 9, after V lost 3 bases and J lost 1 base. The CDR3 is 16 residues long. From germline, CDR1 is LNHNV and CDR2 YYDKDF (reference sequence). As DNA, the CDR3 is TGTGCCACCAGCAGGTATTCCGGGACAGCGTCCTACGAGCAGTACTTC. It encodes CATSRYSGTASYEQYF.

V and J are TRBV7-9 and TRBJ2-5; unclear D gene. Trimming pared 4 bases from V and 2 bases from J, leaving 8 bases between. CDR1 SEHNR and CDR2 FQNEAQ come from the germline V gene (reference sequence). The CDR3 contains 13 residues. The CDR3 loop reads CASSSIFQETQYF. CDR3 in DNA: TGTGCCAGCAGCTCGATTTTTCAAGAGACCCAGTACTTC.

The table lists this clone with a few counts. CDR3 in DNA: TGTGCCAGCAGCCAAGCGGGGGGATTGCAGTACTTC. This sequence encodes CASSQAGGLQYF. The chain recombines TRBV6-5 with TRBJ2-7; 9 bases are shared with TRBD2. CDR1 and CDR2 (germline): MNHEY, SVGAGI. The CDR3 spans 12 residues. V shed 6 bases and J 9 bases; nucleotides not matched to a gene: 6.

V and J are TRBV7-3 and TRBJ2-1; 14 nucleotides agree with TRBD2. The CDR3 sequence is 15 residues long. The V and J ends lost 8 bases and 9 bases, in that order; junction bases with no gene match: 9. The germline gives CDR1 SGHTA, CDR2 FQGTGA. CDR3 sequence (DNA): TGTGCCAGCGGCCCCGGGACTAGCGGGAGAGGTGAGCAGTTCTTC. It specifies CASGPGTSGRGEQFF. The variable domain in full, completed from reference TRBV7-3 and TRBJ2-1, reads GAGVSQTPSNKVTEKGKYVELRCDPISGHTALYWYRQSLGQGPEFLIYFQGTGAADDSGLPNDRFFAVRPEGSVSTLKIQRTERGDSAVYLCASGPGTSGRGEQFFGPGTRLTVL.

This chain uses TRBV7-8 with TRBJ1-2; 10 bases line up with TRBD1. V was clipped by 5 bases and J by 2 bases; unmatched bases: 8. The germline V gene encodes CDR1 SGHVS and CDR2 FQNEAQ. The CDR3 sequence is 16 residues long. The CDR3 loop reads CASSPQRQGANYGYTF. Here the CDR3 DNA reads TGTGCCAGCAGCCCACAAAGACAGGGGGCAAACTATGGCTACACCTTC. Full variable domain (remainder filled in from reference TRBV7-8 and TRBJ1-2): GAGVSQSPRYKVAKRGQDVALRCDPISGHVSLFWYQQALGQGPEFLTYFQNEAQLDKSGLPSDRFFAERPEGSVSTLKIQRTQQEDSAVYLCASSPQRQGANYGYTFGSGTRLTVV.

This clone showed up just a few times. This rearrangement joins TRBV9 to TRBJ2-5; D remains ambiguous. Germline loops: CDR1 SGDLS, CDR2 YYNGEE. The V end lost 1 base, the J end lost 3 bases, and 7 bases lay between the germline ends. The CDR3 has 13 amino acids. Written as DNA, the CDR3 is TGTGCCAGCAGCGTAAACCCGGAAGAGACCCAGTACTTC. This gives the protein CASSVNPEETQYF.

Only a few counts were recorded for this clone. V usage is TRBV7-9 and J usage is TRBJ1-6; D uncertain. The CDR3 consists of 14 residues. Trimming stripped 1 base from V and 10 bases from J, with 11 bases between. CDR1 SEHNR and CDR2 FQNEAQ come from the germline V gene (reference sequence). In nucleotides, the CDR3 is TGTGCCAGCAGCTTAGAGCCCGGTGCCTCACCCCTCCACTTT. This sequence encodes CASSLEPGASPLHF.

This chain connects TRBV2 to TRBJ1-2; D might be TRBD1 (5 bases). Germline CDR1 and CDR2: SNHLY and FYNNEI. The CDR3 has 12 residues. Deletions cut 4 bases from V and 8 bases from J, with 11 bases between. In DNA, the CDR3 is TGTGCCAGCAGTGCATCTAAGGGGGGCTACACCTTC. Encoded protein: CASSASKGGYTF.

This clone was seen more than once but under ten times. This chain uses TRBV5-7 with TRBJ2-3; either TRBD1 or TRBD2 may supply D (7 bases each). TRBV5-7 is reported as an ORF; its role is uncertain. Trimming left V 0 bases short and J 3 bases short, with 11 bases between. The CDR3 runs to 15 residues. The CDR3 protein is CASSLDRGGTDTQYF. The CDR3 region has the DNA TGTGCCAGCAGCTTGGACAGGGGAGGGACAGATACGCAGTATTTT.

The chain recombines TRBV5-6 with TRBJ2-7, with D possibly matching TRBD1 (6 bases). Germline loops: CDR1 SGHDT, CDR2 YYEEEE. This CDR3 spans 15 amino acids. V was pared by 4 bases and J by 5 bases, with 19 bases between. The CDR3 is CASSQGMGRDHEQYF. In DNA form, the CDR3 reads TGTGCCAGCAGCCAGGGGATGGGCAGGGACCACGAGCAGTACTTC.

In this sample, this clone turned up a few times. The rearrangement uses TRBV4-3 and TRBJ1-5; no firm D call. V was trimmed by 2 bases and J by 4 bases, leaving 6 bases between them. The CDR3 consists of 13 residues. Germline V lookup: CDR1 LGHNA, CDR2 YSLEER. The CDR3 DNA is TGCGCCAGCAGCCAAATACTGAATCAGCCCCAGCATTTT. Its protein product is CASSQILNQPQHF.

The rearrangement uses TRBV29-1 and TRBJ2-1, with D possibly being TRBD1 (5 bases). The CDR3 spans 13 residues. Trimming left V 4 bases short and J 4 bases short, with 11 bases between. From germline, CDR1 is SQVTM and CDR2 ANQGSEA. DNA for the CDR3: TGCAGCGTTGCAGGGTTGGGGTACAATGAGCAGTTCTTC. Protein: CSVAGLGYNEQFF.